These T cell receptor beta chains were read from a single sample in a study of T cells after yellow fever vaccination. TCRdb itself ran the 5' RACE reads through MiXCR, one entry per CDR3 protein. The top ten clones hold roughly 0.71% of a sample with over 130,000 distinct CDR3 sequences, over 7% of them seen once. The source material was CD4+ T cells sorted from PBMCs, sampled 5 days after the yellow fever booster vaccination. The receptors derive from a man under 40 who received the YFV17D yellow fever vaccine. CDR3s include the opening cysteine and the closing phenylalanine or tryptophan.

v_call cdr3_aa
TRBV20-1 CSASEAAYEQYF
TRBV20-1 CSARAGSGSGSTDTQYF
TRBV29-1 CSAGETQYF
TRBV3-1 CASCHTRTGGRLNYGYTF
TRBV20-1 CSASGLSSYNEQFF
TRBV10-3 CAISSGSYEQYF
TRBV7-2 CASSLGRGPGYTF
TRBV10-3 CAIRGQQETQYF
TRBV12-3/TRBV12-4 CASSSPSGDTQYF
TRBV6-1 CASRSSGSYEQYF
TRBV20-1 CSARDLTYNSPLHF
TRBV15 CATSRDGGRLSTLSYEQYF
TRBV5-1 CASSSRTGNTGELFF
TRBV29-1 CSVEDEGTGGYEQYF
TRBV5-4 CASSLGRGGNEQFF
TRBV5-1 CASSLDMSGYEQYF
TRBV5-5 CASSLLQEDTQYF
TRBV7-2 CASSLGGTANTEAFF
TRBV7-2 CASSLDRDIRSRGYTF
TRBV23-1 CASSRINFSGTTFSNYGYTF
TRBV20-1 CSAIVLAGGWDEQFF
TRBV11-1 CASSLVPGSGRVSGANVLTF
TRBV5-5 CASRGGLSLEKLFF
TRBV30 CACLGQGNSYEQYF
TRBV20-1 CSARLAGGPGELFF
TRBV5-6 CASSLGAGGPYEQYF
TRBV7-3 CASSPGGTRRETQYF
TRBV7-6 CASSGRSGGVVNEQFF
TRBV6-5 CASSTDLNEQFF
TRBV7-8 CASSLEVIGELFF
TRBV19 CASSISKEDEQYF
TRBV10-1 CASSTGTSGRALFF
TRBV11-1 CASSLTRGLAGHTGELFF
TRBV20-1 CSARAPPGGGISDTQYF
TRBV7-3 CASSRDTAETQYF
TRBV4-3 CASSQDALSTDTQYF
TRBV7-2 CASSSGTTQETQYF
TRBV30 CAWSVIGTGSDEAFF
TRBV5-5 CASSLLGGPSYEQYF
TRBV11-2 CASSLFGATSGSGNEQFF
TRBV7-9 CASSVQGPNQPQHF
TRBV18 CASSPLYRGSIANTGELFF
TRBV5-1 CASSRGGTEAFF
TRBV7-2 CASSLFPGETQYF
TRBV6-1 CASTPPGQRTDTQYF